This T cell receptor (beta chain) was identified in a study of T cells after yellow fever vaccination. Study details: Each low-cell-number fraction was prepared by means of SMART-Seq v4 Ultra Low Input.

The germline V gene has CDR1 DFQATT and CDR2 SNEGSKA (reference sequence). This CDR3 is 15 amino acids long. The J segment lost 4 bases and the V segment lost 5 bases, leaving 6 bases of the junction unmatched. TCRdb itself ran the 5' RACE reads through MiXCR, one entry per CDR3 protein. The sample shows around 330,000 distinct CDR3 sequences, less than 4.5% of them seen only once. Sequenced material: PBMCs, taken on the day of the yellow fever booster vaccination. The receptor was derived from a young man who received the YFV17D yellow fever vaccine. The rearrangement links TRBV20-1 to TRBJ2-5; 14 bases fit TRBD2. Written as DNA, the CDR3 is TGCAGTGCTCGCACGGGGACTAGCGGGGGAGAGACCCAGTACTTC. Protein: CSARTGTSGGETQYF.